This passage covers 19 T cell receptor beta chains from one sample sequenced in a study of blood T cell repertoires in COVID-19. Repertoires were generated with immunoSEQ multiplex PCR, while TCRdb's copy carries only in-frame clones and drops some. The sample holds under 250,000 clones, about nine tenths seen once. The sample comprised peripheral blood. The receptors stem from a man aged 60 to 69 who had recovered from COVID-19.

The rearrangement joins TRBV7-3 to TRBJ2-2; D gene unclear. Trimming cost V 6 bases and J 0 bases, with 8 bases left between them. The CDR3 loop spans 14 amino acids. Per the germline V gene, CDR1 is SGHTA and CDR2 is FQGTGA. The CDR3 sequence: CASRSSANTGELFF. The CDR3 nucleotides read TGTGCCAGCAGATCCAGTGCGAACACCGGGGAGCTGTTTTTT.

Only one count was recorded for this clone. The J gene is TRBJ2-6, the V gene TRBV19; TRBD1 matches at 10 bases. This CDR3 contains 18 residues. V lost 5 bases to trimming and J lost 5 bases; unmatched junction nucleotides: 12. Germline V gene lookup returns CDR1 LNHDA and CDR2 SQIVND (reference sequence). CDR3 coding DNA: TGTGCCAGTAGTTCGGGACAGGGGACCCTCTCGAGGGCCAACGTCCTGACTTTC. This codes for CASSSGQGTLSRANVLTF.

The chain recombines TRBV10-3 with TRBJ1-2; TRBD1 agrees at 11 bases. CDR1 ENHRY and CDR2 SYGVKD come from the germline V gene. The CDR3 runs to 14 residues. Losses at the gene ends were 6 bases for V and 4 bases for J; bases not matched to a gene: 4. The DNA for the CDR3 is TGTGCCATCAGAGGACAGGGGGCCATCTATGGCTACACCTTC. Translating gives CAIRGQGAIYGYTF.

The J gene is TRBJ2-3, the V gene TRBV6-1; 8 nucleotides agree with TRBD2. CDR1 and CDR2 from the germline V gene are MNHNS and SASEGT. V shed 4 bases and J 5 bases; nucleotides not matched to a gene: 20. The CDR3 totals 19 residues. The CDR3 reads CASSAFGRRAGEIVDTQYF. Here the CDR3 DNA reads TGTGCCAGCAGTGCTTTCGGGCGGCGAGCGGGAGAAATCGTAGATACGCAGTATTTT.

V usage is TRBV3-1 (or the pseudogene TRBV3-2) and J usage is TRBJ1-3; TRBD1 matches at 7 bases. V trimming: 3 bases; J trimming: 4 bases; junction bases outside the gene matches: 3. The CDR3 totals 14 residues. Germline assignment: CDR1 LGHDT and CDR2 YNNKEL (reference sequence). The CDR3 sequence is CASSHLGGGNTIYF. CDR3 DNA sequence: TGTGCCAGCAGCCATCTAGGGGGCGGAAACACCATATATTTT.

CDR3 in amino acids: CAWSVLRGEGEKLFF. As DNA, the CDR3 is TGTGCCTGGAGTGTACTCAGGGGTGAGGGAGAAAAACTGTTTTTT. The chain uses TRBV30 and TRBJ1-4; possible D gene TRBD1, 6 bases. Germline V gene data show CDR1 as GTSNPN and CDR2 as SVGIG (reference sequence). The ends were cut back, 0 bases at V and 8 bases at J, with 16 bases in the middle. This CDR3 region has 15 residues.

This clone has only one observation. The chain recombines TRBV14 with TRBJ2-7, with TRBD2 matching over 9 bases. The trim removed 1 base at V and 5 bases at J, leaving 9 bases unmatched. The CDR3 runs to 16 residues. Germline V gene sequence: CDR1 SGHDN, CDR2 FVKESK. This CDR3 reads CASSQVGLAFLDEQYF. The CDR3 DNA is TGTGCCAGCAGCCAAGTGGGACTAGCTTTTTTAGACGAGCAGTACTTC.

The chain links TRBV5-1 to TRBJ1-2, with 9 bases that match TRBD1. Trimming took 1 base from V and 7 from J; bases not matched to a gene: 5. This CDR3 spans 14 amino acids. The germline V gene encodes CDR1 SGHRS and CDR2 YFSETQ. The DNA of the CDR3 is TGCGCCAGCAGCTTGAACAGGGGGCAAAGTGGCTACACCTTC. This codes for CASSLNRGQSGYTF.

The chain carries TRBV18 and TRBJ1-1; D gene unclear. CDR3 length: 15 amino acids. CDR1 is KGHSH, CDR2 LQKENI, per germline. V gave up 4 bases and J gave up 2 bases, with 14 bases separating them. The CDR3 is CASSLTGVDNTEAFF. CDR3 nucleotide sequence: TGTGCCAGCTCACTAACCGGGGTAGATAACACTGAAGCTTTCTTT.

The J gene is TRBJ2-2, the V gene TRBV28; 7 positions match TRBD2. V shed 8 bases and J 5 bases; nucleotides not matched to a gene: 11. The CDR3 covers 15 residues. In germline, CDR1 is MDHEN, CDR2 SYDVKM. The CDR3 DNA reads TGTGCCAGCTCGACGCCAGGGAGGGTTACCGGGGAGCTGTTTTTT. It encodes CASSTPGRVTGELFF. Supplemented by reference TRBV28 and TRBJ2-2, the full variable domain reads DVKVTQSSRYLVKRTGEKVFLECVQDMDHENMFWYRQDPGLGLRLIYFSYDVKMKEKGDIPEGYSVSREKKERFSLILESASTNQTSMYLCASSTPGRVTGELFFGEGSRLTVL.

The rearrangement links TRBV5-4 to TRBJ1-4; D unclear. This CDR3 is built from 14 residues. The germline V gene has CDR1 SGHNT and CDR2 YYREEE (reference sequence). V was cut by 4 bases and J by 4 bases, with 11 bases left in between. This chain's CDR3 is CASSEKRGNEKLFF. CDR3 nucleotide sequence: TGTGCCAGCAGCGAGAAACGCGGTAATGAAAAACTGTTTTTT.

The V gene is TRBV6-1, the J gene TRBJ1-1; D is possibly TRBD1 (5 bases). Germline V gene data show CDR1 as MNHNS and CDR2 as SASEGT. The CDR3 sequence is 13 residues long. Trimming took off 0 bases at V and 10 bases at J, with 12 bases between the two ends. The CDR3 loop reads CASSEALGLRAFF. DNA of the CDR3: TGTGCCAGCAGTGAAGCCCTGGGGCTCCGAGCTTTCTTT.

The chain couples TRBV2 to TRBJ1-2, with D tentatively TRBD1 (6 bases). The CDR3 spans 14 residues. The germline V gene has CDR1 SNHLY and CDR2 FYNNEI. The germline V and J ends were trimmed by 6 bases and 8 bases, with 19 bases remaining between them. The CDR3 region has the DNA TGTGCCAGCAGGGGGGCGGGTGCCGGATTGGGCTACACCTTC. This gives the protein CASRGAGAGLGYTF.

The genes are TRBV6-5 and TRBJ1-6, with a possible D match to TRBD1 (5 bases). The CDR3 loop spans 13 amino acids. Germline V gene sequence: CDR1 MNHEY, CDR2 SVGAGI. V gave up 10 bases and J gave up 9 bases, with 16 bases separating them. The CDR3 DNA reads as TGTGCCACAGGGCAGGGTAGGACTTCACCCCTCCACTTT. Translation gives CATGQGRTSPLHF.

The chain uses TRBV7-2 and TRBJ2-7, with TRBD1 matching over 7 bases. V was pared by 5 bases and J by 1 base, with 14 bases of the junction left unmatched. The CDR3 is made up of 17 amino acids. CDR1 is SGHTA and CDR2 is FQGNSA in the germline V gene. The CDR3 here is CASSTYTNRGRSYEQYF. In DNA form, the CDR3 reads TGTGCCAGCAGCACATACACCAACAGGGGTAGATCCTACGAGCAGTACTTC.

On this clone: The identical CDR3 is also encoded by other nucleotide sequences in the sample. This chain links TRBV29-1 with TRBJ1-2; D remains ambiguous. Trimming stripped 2 bases from V and 3 bases from J, with 10 bases between. The germline V gene has CDR1 SQVTM and CDR2 ANQGSEA. The CDR3 extends over 13 amino acids. The CDR3 coding sequence is TGCAGCGTTGAACCGCAGGCATACTATGGCTACACCTTC. Translated, it gives CSVEPQAYYGYTF.

This chain connects TRBV7-2 to TRBJ2-2, with D perhaps TRBD1 (5 bases). The germline CDR1 and CDR2 sequences are SGHTA and FQGNSA. Trimming removed 6 bases at V and 0 bases at J, with 8 bases between. This CDR3 is built from 14 residues. The CDR3 region is CASRRQSNTGELFF. CDR3 bases: TGTGCCAGCAGACGACAGTCGAACACCGGGGAGCTGTTTTTT.

This sequence joins TRBV5-1 and TRBJ2-7; D ambiguous. The germline gives CDR1 SGHRS, CDR2 YFSETQ. Trimming took off 5 bases at V and 5 bases at J, with 8 bases between the two ends. The length of the CDR3 is 11 residues. For the CDR3, the DNA is TGCGCCAGCAGTCAATTCCACGAGCAGTACTTC. This translates into CASSQFHEQYF.

V gene TRBV27 combines with J gene TRBJ1-2; weak D call: TRBD1 (5 bases). Deletions cut 5 bases from V and 4 bases from J, with 11 bases between. The length of the CDR3 is 13 residues. CDR1 and CDR2 (germline): MNHEY, SMNVEV (reference sequence). DNA of the CDR3: TGTGCCAGCAGTCTTGACAGACTCTATGGCTACACCTTC. Its protein product is CASSLDRLYGYTF.